This entry features one T cell receptor beta chain sequence. These data come from a study of blood T cell repertoires in COVID-19. V lost 0 bases to trimming and J lost 8 bases, with 11 bases between them. There are 14 residues in the CDR3. CDR1 is MNHEY, CDR2 SVGAGI, per germline. Sequencing used immunoSEQ multiplex PCR; TCRdb keeps in-frame clones, though not all of them. The table has 70,000 or so clones, about 88% seen once; the top ten hold approximately 9%. The TCR comes from a human donor in a cohort sampled during active COVID-19. What was sequenced was peripheral blood. The chain has TRBV6-5 and TRBJ1-3; D possibly corresponds to TRBD1 (5 bases). For the CDR3, the DNA is TGTGCCAGCAGTTACTCGGGGGGTCGAGACACCATATATTTT. Residues: CASSYSGGRDTIYF.